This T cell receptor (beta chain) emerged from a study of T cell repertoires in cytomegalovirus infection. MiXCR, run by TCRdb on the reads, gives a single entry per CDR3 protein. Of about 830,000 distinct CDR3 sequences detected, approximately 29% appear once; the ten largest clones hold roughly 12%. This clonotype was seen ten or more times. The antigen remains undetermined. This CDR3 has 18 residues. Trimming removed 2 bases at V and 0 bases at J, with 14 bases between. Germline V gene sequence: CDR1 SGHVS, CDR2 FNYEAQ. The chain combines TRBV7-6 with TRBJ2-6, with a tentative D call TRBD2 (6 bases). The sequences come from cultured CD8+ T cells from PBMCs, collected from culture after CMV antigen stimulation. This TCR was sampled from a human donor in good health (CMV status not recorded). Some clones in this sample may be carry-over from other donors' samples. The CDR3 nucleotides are TGTGCCAGCAGCTTATCCCCGGGACTGATCTCTGGGGCCAACGTCCTGACTTTC. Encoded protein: CASSLSPGLISGANVLTF.